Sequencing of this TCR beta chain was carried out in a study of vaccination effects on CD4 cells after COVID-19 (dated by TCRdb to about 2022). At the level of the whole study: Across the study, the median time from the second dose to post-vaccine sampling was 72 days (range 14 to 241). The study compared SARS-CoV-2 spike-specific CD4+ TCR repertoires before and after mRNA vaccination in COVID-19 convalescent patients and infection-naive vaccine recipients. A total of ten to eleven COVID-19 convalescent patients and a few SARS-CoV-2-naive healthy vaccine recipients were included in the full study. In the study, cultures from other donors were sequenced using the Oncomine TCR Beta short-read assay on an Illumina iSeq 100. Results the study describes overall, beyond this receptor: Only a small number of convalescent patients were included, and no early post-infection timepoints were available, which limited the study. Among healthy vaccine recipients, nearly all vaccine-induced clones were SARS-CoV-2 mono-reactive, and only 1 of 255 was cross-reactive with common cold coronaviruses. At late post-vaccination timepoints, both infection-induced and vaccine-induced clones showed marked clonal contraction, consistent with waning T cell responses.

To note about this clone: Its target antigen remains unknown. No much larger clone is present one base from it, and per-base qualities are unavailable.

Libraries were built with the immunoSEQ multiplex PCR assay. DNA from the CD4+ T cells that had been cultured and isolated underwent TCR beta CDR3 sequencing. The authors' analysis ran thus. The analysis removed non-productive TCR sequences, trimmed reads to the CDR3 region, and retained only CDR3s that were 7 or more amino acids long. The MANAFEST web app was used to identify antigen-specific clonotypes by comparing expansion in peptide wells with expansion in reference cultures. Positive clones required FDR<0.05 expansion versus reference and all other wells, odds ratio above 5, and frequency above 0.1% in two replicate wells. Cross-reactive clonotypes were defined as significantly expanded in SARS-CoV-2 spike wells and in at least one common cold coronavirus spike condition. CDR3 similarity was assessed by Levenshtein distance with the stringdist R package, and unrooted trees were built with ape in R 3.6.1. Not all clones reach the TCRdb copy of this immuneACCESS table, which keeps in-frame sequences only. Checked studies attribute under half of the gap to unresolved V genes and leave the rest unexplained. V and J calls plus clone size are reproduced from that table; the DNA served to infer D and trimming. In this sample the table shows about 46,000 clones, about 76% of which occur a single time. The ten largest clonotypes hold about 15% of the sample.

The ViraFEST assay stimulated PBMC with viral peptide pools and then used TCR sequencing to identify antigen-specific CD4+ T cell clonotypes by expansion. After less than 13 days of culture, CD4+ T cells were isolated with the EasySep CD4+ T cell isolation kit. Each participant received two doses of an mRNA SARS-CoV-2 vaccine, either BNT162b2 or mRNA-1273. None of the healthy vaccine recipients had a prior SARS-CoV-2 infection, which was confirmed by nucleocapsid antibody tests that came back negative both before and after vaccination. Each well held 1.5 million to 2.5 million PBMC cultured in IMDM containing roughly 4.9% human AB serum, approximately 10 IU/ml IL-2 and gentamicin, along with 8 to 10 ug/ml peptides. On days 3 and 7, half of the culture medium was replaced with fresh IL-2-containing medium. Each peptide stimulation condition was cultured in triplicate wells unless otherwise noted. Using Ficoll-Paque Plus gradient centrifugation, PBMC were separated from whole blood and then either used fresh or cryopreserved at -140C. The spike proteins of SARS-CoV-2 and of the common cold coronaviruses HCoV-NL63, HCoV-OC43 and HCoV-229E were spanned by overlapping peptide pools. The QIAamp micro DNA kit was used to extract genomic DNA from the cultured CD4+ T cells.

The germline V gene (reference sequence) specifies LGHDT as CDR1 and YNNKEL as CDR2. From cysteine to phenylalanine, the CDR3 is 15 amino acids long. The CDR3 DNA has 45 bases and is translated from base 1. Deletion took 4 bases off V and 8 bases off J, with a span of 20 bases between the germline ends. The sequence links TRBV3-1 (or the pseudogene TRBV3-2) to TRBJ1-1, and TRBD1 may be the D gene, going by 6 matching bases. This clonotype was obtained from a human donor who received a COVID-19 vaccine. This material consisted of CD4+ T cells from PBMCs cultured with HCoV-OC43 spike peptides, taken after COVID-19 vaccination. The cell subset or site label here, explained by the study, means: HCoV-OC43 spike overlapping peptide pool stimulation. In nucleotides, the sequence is TGTGCCAGCAGCCCAGGTTGGAGGGGGGTAGGGGAAGCTTTCTTT. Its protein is CASSPGWRGVGEAFF.